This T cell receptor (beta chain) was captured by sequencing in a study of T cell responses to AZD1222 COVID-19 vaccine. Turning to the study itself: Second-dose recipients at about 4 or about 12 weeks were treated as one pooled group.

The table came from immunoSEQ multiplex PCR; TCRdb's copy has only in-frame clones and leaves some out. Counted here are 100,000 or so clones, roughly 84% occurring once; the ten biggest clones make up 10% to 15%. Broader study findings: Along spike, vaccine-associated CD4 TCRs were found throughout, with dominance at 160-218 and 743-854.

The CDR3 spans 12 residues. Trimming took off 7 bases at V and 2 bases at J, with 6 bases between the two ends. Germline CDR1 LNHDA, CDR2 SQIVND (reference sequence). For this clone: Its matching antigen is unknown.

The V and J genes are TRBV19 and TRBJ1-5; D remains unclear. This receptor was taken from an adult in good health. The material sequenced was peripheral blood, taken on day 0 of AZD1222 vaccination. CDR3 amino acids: CASTMGNQPQHF. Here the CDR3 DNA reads TGTGCCAGTACCATGGGCAATCAGCCCCAGCATTTT.